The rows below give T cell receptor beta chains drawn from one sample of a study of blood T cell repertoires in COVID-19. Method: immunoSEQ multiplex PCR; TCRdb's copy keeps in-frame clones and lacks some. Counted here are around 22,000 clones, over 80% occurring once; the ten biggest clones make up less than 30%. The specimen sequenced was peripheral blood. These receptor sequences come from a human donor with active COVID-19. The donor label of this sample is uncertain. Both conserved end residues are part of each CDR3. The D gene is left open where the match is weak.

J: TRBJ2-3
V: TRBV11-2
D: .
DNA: TGTGCCAGCAGCTTAGCGGTGTCCACAGATACGCAGTATTTT
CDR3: CASSLAVSTDTQYF

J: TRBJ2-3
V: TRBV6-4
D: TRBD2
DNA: TGTGCCAGCAGCAGCGGGGGGGCTAGCACAGATACGCAGTATTTT
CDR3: CASSSGGASTDTQYF

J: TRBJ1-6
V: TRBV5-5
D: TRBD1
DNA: TGTGCCAGCAGCCCTACGGGACAGATTAATTCACCCCTCCACTTT
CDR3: CASSPTGQINSPLHF

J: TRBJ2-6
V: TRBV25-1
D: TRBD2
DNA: TGTGCCAGCAGTGAATATGGGGGGGAACCCGGGGCCAACGTCCTGACTTTC
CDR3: CASSEYGGEPGANVLTF

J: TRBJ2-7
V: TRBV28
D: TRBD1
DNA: TGTGCCAGCGGATTACAACAGGGGGCCTACGAGCAGTACTTC
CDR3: CASGLQQGAYEQYF

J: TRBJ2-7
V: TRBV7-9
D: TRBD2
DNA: TGTGCCAGCAGCTTAGTCCGGACTAGCGGGGACTACGAGCAGTACTTC
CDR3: CASSLVRTSGDYEQYF

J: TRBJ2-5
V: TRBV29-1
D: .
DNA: TGCAGCGTTGAAGAGGGAGAAGAGACCCAGTACTTC
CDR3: CSVEEGEETQYF

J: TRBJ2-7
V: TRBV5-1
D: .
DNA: TGCGCCAGCAGCTTGGAAGAACAGGGCCCTCTCCTACAGTACTTC
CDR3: CASSLEEQGPLLQYF

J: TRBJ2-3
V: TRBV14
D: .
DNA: TGTGCCAGCAGCCAAGATTTCGGGAGTGCAGATACGCAGTATTTT
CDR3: CASSQDFGSADTQYF

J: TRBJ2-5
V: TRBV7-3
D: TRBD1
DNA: TGTGCCAGCAGCTTAATGGGACAGAAAGAGACCCAGTACTTC
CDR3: CASSLMGQKETQYF